This passage covers 29 T cell receptor beta chains from one sample sequenced in a study of CD8+ T cells in alopecia areata. RNA, once extracted, was reverse transcribed into cDNA for use as the sequencing template. Assay used: immunoSEQ multiplex PCR; TCRdb lists only in-frame clones, some missing. The table includes fewer than 150,000 clones, 55% to 70% detected once. Specimen: CD4+ T cells sorted from blood. Receptors originate from a human donor in good health.

For the CDR3, the DNA is TGCAGCGCTCTAAACCCGACTTTCACAGATACGCAGTATTTT. It specifies CSALNPTFTDTQYF. This rearrangement joins TRBV29-1 to TRBJ2-3; D not certain. Per germline, CDR1 SQVTM and CDR2 ANQGSEA. The germline V and J ends were trimmed by 7 bases and 2 bases, with 16 bases remaining between them. The CDR3 consists of 14 residues.

The chain recombines TRBV29-1 with TRBJ1-4; 8 nucleotides match TRBD1. V shed 7 bases and J 3 bases; nucleotides not matched to a gene: 4. Germline CDR1 reads SQVTM; CDR2 reads ANQGSEA. The CDR3 totals 13 residues. The DNA of the CDR3 is TGCAGCGCCGGGACAGGATCTAATGAAAAACTGTTTTTT. It is translated as CSAGTGSNEKLFF.

This clone was detected only a few times. V is TRBV30 and J is TRBJ1-2; no reliable D call. The CDR3 runs to 12 residues. Germline V gives CDR1 GTSNPN, CDR2 SVGIG (reference sequence). The V and J ends lost 5 bases and 5 bases respectively, with 12 bases between them. The CDR3 DNA sequence: TGTGCCTGGGCGAAGAGCAGTTATGGCTACACCTTC. This sequence encodes CAWAKSSYGYTF.

V is TRBV29-1 and J is TRBJ1-5; D gene unclear. The CDR3 has 13 residues. V gave up 6 bases and J gave up 4 bases, with 13 bases separating them. The germline V gene has CDR1 SQVTM and CDR2 ANQGSEA. The CDR3 region has the DNA TGCAGCGTCACCCCGGAAGGGAATCAGCCCCAGCATTTT. Protein product: CSVTPEGNQPQHF. Full variable domain (remainder filled in from reference TRBV29-1 and TRBJ1-5): SAVISQKPSRDICQRGTSLTIQCQVDSQVTMMFWYRQQPGQSLTLIATANQGSEATYESGFVIDKFPISRPNLTFSTLTVSNMSPEDSSIYLCSVTPEGNQPQHFGDGTRLSIL.

This chain connects TRBV29-1 to TRBJ1-1, with D perhaps TRBD1 (6 bases). V lost 5 bases, J lost 6 bases, and 10 bases lay in between. Germline lookup yields CDR1 SQVTM and CDR2 ANQGSEA. The CDR3 is 11 amino acids. CDR3: CSVRGAAEAFF. The CDR3 DNA follows: TGCAGCGTTCGGGGGGCGGCTGAAGCTTTCTTT.

The rearrangement joins TRBV29-1 to TRBJ1-1; D gene ambiguous. V was cut by 7 bases and J by 2 bases, with 14 bases left in between. CDR1 SQVTM and CDR2 ANQGSEA come from the germline V gene. The CDR3 is 13 residues long. In nucleotides, the CDR3 is TGCAGCGCCGGCGAAAGGCTTAACACTGAAGCTTTCTTT. Protein sequence: CSAGERLNTEAFF.

The rearrangement links TRBV7-9 to TRBJ1-5, with D unclear. The CDR3 extends over 14 amino acids. Trimming removed 5 bases from V and 1 base from J, with 9 bases in between. CDR1 SEHNR and CDR2 FQNEAQ come from the germline V gene (reference sequence). CDR3 region: CASSVARSNQPQHF. In DNA form, the CDR3 reads TGTGCCAGCAGCGTCGCCCGCAGCAATCAGCCCCAGCATTTT.

This chain joins TRBV11-2 and TRBJ2-1; TRBD1 aligns across 7 bases. The CDR3 totals 15 residues. The V segment lost 0 bases and the J segment 9 bases; nucleotides outside the gene matches: 8. Germline assignment: CDR1 SGHAT and CDR2 FQNNGV. Here the CDR3 reads CASSLDSTGEFEQFF. CDR3 in DNA: TGTGCCAGCAGCTTAGATAGTACAGGGGAGTTTGAGCAGTTCTTC.

The chain uses TRBV4-1 and TRBJ2-5; possibly TRBD1 for D (6 bases). The V and J ends lost 1 base and 1 base respectively, with 10 bases between them. CDR3 length equals 15 residues. Germline V gene data show CDR1 as MGHRA and CDR2 as YSYEKL. In DNA form, the CDR3 reads TGCGCCAGCAGCCAAGCCGGACAGACCCAAGAGACCCAGTACTTC. Amino acid sequence: CASSQAGQTQETQYF.

This clone turned up a few times. The J gene is TRBJ1-4, the V gene TRBV14, with D maybe TRBD1 (6 bases). The germline V and J ends were trimmed by 3 bases and 7 bases, with 9 bases remaining between them. CDR3 length: 13 residues. The germline gives CDR1 SGHDN, CDR2 FVKESK. CDR3 sequence: CASSQGAVEKLFF. The DNA of the CDR3 is TGTGCCAGCAGCCAGGGGGCGGTTGAAAAACTGTTTTTT. The full variable domain, rest sourced from reference TRBV14 and TRBJ1-4, is EAGVTQFPSHSVIEKGQTVTLRCDPISGHDNLYWYRRVMGKEIKFLLHFVKESKQDESGMPNNRFLAERTGGTYSTLKVQPAELEDSGVYFCASSQGAVEKLFFGSGTQLSVL.

The V gene is TRBV7-9, the J gene TRBJ1-1; TRBD1 matches at 7 bases. Germline lookup yields CDR1 SEHNR and CDR2 FQNEAQ (reference sequence). The CDR3 sequence is 14 residues long. The J segment lost 2 bases and the V segment lost 4 bases, leaving 4 bases of the junction unmatched. The CDR3 region has the DNA TGTGCCAGCAGCTCAAACAGGGGAAACACTGAAGCTTTCTTT. Its protein is CASSSNRGNTEAFF.

This sequence joins TRBV11-2 and TRBJ2-1, with 7 bases identical to TRBD2. Germline V gives CDR1 SGHAT, CDR2 FQNNGV. V lost 7 bases, J lost 0 bases, and 3 bases stayed unmatched. There are 14 residues in the CDR3. CDR3 region: CASTRGDSYNEQFF. The CDR3 DNA reads as TGTGCCAGCACCCGGGGGGACTCCTACAATGAGCAGTTCTTC.

The rearrangement joins TRBV30 to TRBJ1-3; D is unresolved. Per germline, CDR1 GTSNPN and CDR2 SVGIG (reference sequence). V was shortened by 2 bases and J by 0 bases, with 8 bases between the two germline ends. The CDR3 sequence is 14 residues long. In DNA, the CDR3 is TGTGCCTGGAGTTTTCCGGGCTCTGGAAACACCATATATTTT. Its translation is CAWSFPGSGNTIYF.

This clone showed up just a few times. The chain recombines TRBV2 with TRBJ1-2; D ambiguous. Germline V gives CDR1 SNHLY, CDR2 FYNNEI. This CDR3 is 14 amino acids long. V lost 6 bases and J lost 0, with 11 bases in between. CDR3 DNA sequence: TGTGCCAGCAGCGAGAGGGTAGCTAACTATGGCTACACCTTC. Translated: CASSERVANYGYTF.

The chain combines TRBV30 with TRBJ2-7; tentative D call: TRBD1 (6 bases). The V end was cut by 1 base, the J end by 3 bases, with 16 bases between. This CDR3 region has 15 residues. Germline loops: CDR1 GTSNPN, CDR2 SVGIG (reference sequence). CDR3: CAWSARTGRLYEQYF. The CDR3 coding sequence is TGTGCCTGGAGTGCCCGCACAGGGCGACTCTACGAGCAGTACTTC.

The chain carries TRBV19 and TRBJ2-7; 7 bases are shared with TRBD2. Losses at the gene ends were 4 bases for V and 2 bases for J; bases not matched to a gene: 8. The CDR3 consists of 15 residues. Germline V CDR1 and CDR2: LNHDA, SQIVND (reference sequence). The CDR3 sequence: CASSTVSGEAYEQYF. Here the CDR3 DNA reads TGTGCCAGTAGTACCGTAAGCGGGGAGGCCTACGAGCAGTACTTC.

V usage is TRBV6-6 and J usage is TRBJ1-2; possibly TRBD1 for D (6 bases). Trimming left V 6 bases short and J 2 bases short, with 13 bases between. The CDR3 is 14 residues long. Germline values: CDR1 MNHNY, CDR2 SVGAGI (reference sequence). CDR3 in DNA: TGTGCCAGCAGCCGAGACAGGTCGAACTATGGCTACACCTTC. Its translation is CASSRDRSNYGYTF.

The chain carries TRBV4-1 and TRBJ2-1; 9 nucleotides line up with TRBD2. J lost 9 bases, V lost 4 bases, and 10 bases had no gene match. The CDR3 extends over 15 amino acids. Germline CDR1 MGHRA, CDR2 YSYEKL. CDR3 region: CASSPGTSSRSEQFF. CDR3 in DNA: TGCGCCAGCAGCCCAGGGACTAGCTCGAGATCTGAGCAGTTCTTC.

A few counts support this clone. The J gene is TRBJ1-4, the V gene TRBV28; the match to TRBD1 covers 10 bases. With 4 bases clipped from V and 8 bases from J, the junction kept 4 bases outside the gene matches. Germline CDR1 and CDR2: MDHEN and SYDVKM. The CDR3 has 14 amino acids. Here the CDR3 reads CASSSGQGREKLFF. DNA of the CDR3: TGTGCCAGCAGTTCGGGACAGGGGAGAGAAAAACTGTTTTTT. Based on the CDR3 plus reference TRBV28 and TRBJ1-4, the full variable domain is DVKVTQSSRYLVKRTGEKVFLECVQDMDHENMFWYRQDPGLGLRLIYFSYDVKMKEKGDIPEGYSVSREKKERFSLILESASTNQTSMYLCASSSGQGREKLFFGSGTQLSVL.

This clone has a handful of counts. The J gene is TRBJ2-7, the V gene TRBV27, with D tentatively TRBD1 (6 bases). Trimming shortened V by 3 bases and J by 12 bases, and 18 bases separated the two germline ends. The CDR3 has 13 amino acids. Per the germline V gene, CDR1 is MNHEY and CDR2 is SMNVEV (reference sequence). The CDR3: CASSFAGDARRYF. The CDR3 DNA is TGTGCCAGCAGTTTCGCAGGGGACGCCCGCAGGTACTTC.

This clone was seen only once. CDR3 nucleotides: TGTGCCAGCAGTGAACAAGGCTTAGCCAAAAACATTCAGTACTTC. Its translation is CASSEQGLAKNIQYF. The gene calls are TRBV2 and TRBJ2-4; D gene ambiguous. Trimming stripped 2 bases from V and 0 bases from J, with 8 bases between. Germline V lookup: CDR1 SNHLY, CDR2 FYNNEI. The CDR3 has 15 residues.

This chain's CDR3 is CASGGAYNEQFF. In DNA form, the CDR3 reads TGTGCCAGCGGGGGGGCCTACAATGAGCAGTTCTTC. This sequence joins TRBV19 and TRBJ2-1; 8 bases are shared with TRBD2. J was trimmed by 2 bases and V by 9 bases; bases with no gene match: 0. This CDR3 is built from 12 residues. The germline V gene encodes CDR1 LNHDA and CDR2 SQIVND (reference sequence).

The chain combines TRBV11-2 with TRBJ2-2, with D unclear. Germline V gene sequence: CDR1 SGHAT, CDR2 FQNNGV. V was clipped by 1 base and J by 5 bases, with 11 bases between them. This CDR3 region has 15 residues. The chain's CDR3 is CASSLAPLGTGELFF. In DNA form, the CDR3 reads TGTGCCAGCAGCTTAGCTCCCCTAGGAACCGGGGAGCTGTTTTTT.

Many counts were recorded for this clone. The chain carries TRBV4-1 and TRBJ1-5; TRBD1 is a possible D gene (5 bases). V was clipped by 0 bases and J by 4 bases, with 10 bases between them. The CDR3 is 15 residues long. CDR1 and CDR2 from the germline V gene are MGHRA and YSYEKL. The CDR3 DNA follows: TGCGCCAGCAGCCAAGATCAGGGACGTAATCAGCCCCAGCATTTT. Its translation is CASSQDQGRNQPQHF.

With respect to this clone: The sample has other DNA sequences that encode this CDR3 too. The CDR3 nucleotides are TGTGCCAGCAGTGGAGGCACTGGGAGCACAGATACGCAGTATTTT. It yields the protein CASSGGTGSTDTQYF. The chain uses TRBV2 and TRBJ2-3; D is undetermined. CDR3 length: 15 residues. Germline values: CDR1 SNHLY, CDR2 FYNNEI. The V and J ends lost 4 bases and 0 bases respectively, with 11 bases between them. Using reference TRBV2 and TRBJ2-3 for the parts outside the CDR3, the full variable domain is EPEVTQTPSHQVTQMGQEVILRCVPISNHLYFYWYRQILGQKVEFLVSFYNNEISEKSEIFDDQFSVERPDGSNFTLKIRSTKLEDSAMYFCASSGGTGSTDTQYFGPGTRLTVL.

The rearrangement links TRBV7-2 to TRBJ2-7; D not certain. This CDR3 comprises 17 residues. Germline assignment: CDR1 SGHTA and CDR2 FQGNSA. Trimming pared 6 bases from V and 3 bases from J, leaving 24 bases between. The CDR3 here is CASSHGPDYSRYYEQYF. CDR3 DNA sequence: TGTGCCAGCAGTCATGGGCCGGATTATAGTCGATACTACGAGCAGTACTTC.

This clone was counted a single time. The chain couples TRBV29-1 to TRBJ2-5, with TRBD2 identical over 12 bases. V gave up 6 bases and J gave up 1 base; unmatched junction bases: 6. Looked up from germline, CDR1 is SQVTM and CDR2 is ANQGSEA. This CDR3 is 15 amino acids long. The DNA of the CDR3 is TGCAGCGTCAGAGGACTAGCGGGGATCCAAGAGACCCAGTACTTC. Translated, it gives CSVRGLAGIQETQYF.

This clone has only one observation. CDR3 protein: CASSPTGVSSYNEQFF. As DNA, the CDR3 is TGCGCCAGCAGCCCCACTGGGGTAAGCTCCTACAATGAGCAGTTCTTC. The chain combines TRBV5-1 with TRBJ2-1; D is ambiguous. The V and J ends lost 4 bases and 0 bases respectively, with 14 bases between them. The V gene's germline CDR1 is SGHRS and CDR2 YFSETQ. The CDR3 has 16 amino acids.

The CDR3 DNA follows: TGTGCCTGGAGCCCGGGGACAGTTTATGGCTACACCTTC. The encoded protein is CAWSPGTVYGYTF. The genes are TRBV30 and TRBJ1-2; 7 bases are shared with TRBD1. In germline, CDR1 is GTSNPN, CDR2 SVGIG (reference sequence). The CDR3 is made up of 13 amino acids. The V segment lost 3 bases and the J segment 5 bases; nucleotides outside the gene matches: 6. The full variable domain, with the rest looked up from reference TRBV30 and TRBJ1-2, is SQTIHQWPATLVQPVGSPLSLECTVEGTSNPNLYWYRQAAGRGLQLLFYSVGIGQISSEVPQNLSASRPQDRQFILSSKKLLLSDSGFYLCAWSPGTVYGYTFGSGTRLTVV.